These T cell receptor beta chains were read from a single sample in a study of cytomegalovirus exposure and HLA in healthy donors. Measured with immunoSEQ multiplex PCR; TCRdb has only the in-frame clones, and not every one. The sample shows fewer than 200,000 clones, approximately 72% of them seen only once. Material for sequencing was PBMCs. The source is a human donor in good health. Each CDR3 is given with its conserved first and last residue. The D gene is left open where the match is weak. Only some rows state a clone size, as once, few, many or a class for expanded clones.

v_call	clone_size	j_call	d_call	cdr3_nt	cdr3_aa
TRBV7-2	NA	TRBJ1-3	NA	TGTGCCAGCAGCCCAATACAGGGATTGGACACCATATATTTT	CASSPIQGLDTIYF
TRBV19	NA	TRBJ2-7	TRBD2	TGTGCCAGTAGTATTGCGGGGGTCTACGAGCAGTACTTC	CASSIAGVYEQYF
TRBV5-1	once	TRBJ1-6	TRBD1	TGCGCCAGCAGCTCACGGACAGGCGACAATTCACCCCTCCACTTT	CASSSRTGDNSPLHF
TRBV13	NA	TRBJ2-2	TRBD2	TGTGCCAGCAGCTCCCCCCCTGGGGGGGAGGGAACCGGGGAGCTGTTTTTT	CASSSPPGGEGTGELFF
TRBV11-2	NA	TRBJ1-1	TRBD1	TGTGCCAGCAGCTCTCCGACAGGGCCCACTGAAGCTTTCTTT	CASSSPTGPTEAFF
TRBV9	NA	TRBJ1-3	NA	TGTGCCAGCAGCGCCCCCTTTGCGGAACGGGACACCATATATTTT	CASSAPFAERDTIYF
TRBV15	NA	TRBJ2-1	NA	TGTGCCACCAGCCAGGGGAGGGGGGGGGCCAATGAGCAGTTCTTC	CATSQGRGGANEQFF
TRBV10-2	NA	TRBJ2-7	TRBD2	TGCGCCAGCCAGGGGGCCCTAGCGGGGGCCCTCTCCTACGAGCAGTACTTC	CASQGALAGALSYEQYF
TRBV11-2	NA	TRBJ1-5	NA	TGTGCCAGCAGCTCAGATCAGCCCCAGCATTTT	CASSSDQPQHF
TRBV19	NA	TRBJ1-2	NA	TGTGCCAGTAGTCCCTGGGCAGGGATTAACTATGGCTACACCTTC	CASSPWAGINYGYTF
TRBV10-3	NA	TRBJ1-5	NA	TGTGCCATCAGTGAGACCCAGAATCAGCCCCAGCATTTT	CAISETQNQPQHF
TRBV19	NA	TRBJ1-2	NA	TGTGCCAGTAGTATGTTCATTAACTATGGCTACACCTTC	CASSMFINYGYTF
TRBV4-1	NA	TRBJ1-4	NA	TGCGCCAGCAGCCACGGGGGGAGCGGTGAAAAACTGTTTTTT	CASSHGGSGEKLFF
TRBV13	few	TRBJ2-3	TRBD2	TGTGCCAGCAGCTTCGCCCGGGGGGGCACAGATACGCAGTATTTT	CASSFARGGTDTQYF
TRBV6-6	few	TRBJ1-4	NA	TGTGCCAGCAGTTACCGGAGTTTTGGGGAAAAACTGTTTTTT	CASSYRSFGEKLFF
TRBV19	NA	TRBJ2-2	NA	TGTACCAGTAGTATGTCAGGGCTCGACACCGGGGAGCTGTTTTTT	CTSSMSGLDTGELFF
TRBV7-9	NA	TRBJ2-5	TRBD2	TGTGCCAGCAGCCCAGGGTACGGGGGGACGAGAGAGACCCAGTACTTC	CASSPGYGGTRETQYF
TRBV4-1	NA	TRBJ1-5	TRBD1	TGCGCCAGCAGCGGGACAGGGGTTCAGCCCCAGCATTTT	CASSGTGVQPQHF
TRBV10-3	NA	TRBJ1-1	NA	TGTGCCACCCGACAAGACACTGAAGCTTTCTTT	CATRQDTEAFF
TRBV7-2	few	TRBJ2-7	NA	TGTGCCAGCAGCCCCTACTCCTTTTCCTACGAGCAGTACTTC	CASSPYSFSYEQYF
TRBV5-1	NA	TRBJ1-2	NA	TGCGCCAGCAGCTTGGGGAGCAGGGTAGTTGGCTACACCTTC	CASSLGSRVVGYTF
TRBV6-1	NA	TRBJ1-2	NA	TGTGCCAGCACTCCGGGTTATGGCTACACCTTC	CASTPGYGYTF
TRBV6-5	NA	TRBJ2-7	NA	TGTGCCAGCAGTTTTCGATCAGGGACAAGCTCCTACGAGCAGTACTTC	CASSFRSGTSSYEQYF
TRBV7-9	NA	TRBJ2-5	TRBD1	TGTGCCAGCAGTCCCGGGACAGGGTTCATGGAGACCCAGTACTTC	CASSPGTGFMETQYF
TRBV27	NA	TRBJ2-1	TRBD2	TGTGCCAGCAGTACCGCGACTAGCGGGGTTTACAATGAGCAGTTCTTC	CASSTATSGVYNEQFF
TRBV19	few	TRBJ1-1	NA	TGTGCCAGTAGTTTCTCCGGGGGTTCCACTGAAGCTTTCTTT	CASSFSGGSTEAFF
TRBV5-6	NA	TRBJ2-7	NA	TGTGCCACCCTCCAAGACGGCGGGGGCCACGAGCAGTACTTC	CATLQDGGGHEQYF